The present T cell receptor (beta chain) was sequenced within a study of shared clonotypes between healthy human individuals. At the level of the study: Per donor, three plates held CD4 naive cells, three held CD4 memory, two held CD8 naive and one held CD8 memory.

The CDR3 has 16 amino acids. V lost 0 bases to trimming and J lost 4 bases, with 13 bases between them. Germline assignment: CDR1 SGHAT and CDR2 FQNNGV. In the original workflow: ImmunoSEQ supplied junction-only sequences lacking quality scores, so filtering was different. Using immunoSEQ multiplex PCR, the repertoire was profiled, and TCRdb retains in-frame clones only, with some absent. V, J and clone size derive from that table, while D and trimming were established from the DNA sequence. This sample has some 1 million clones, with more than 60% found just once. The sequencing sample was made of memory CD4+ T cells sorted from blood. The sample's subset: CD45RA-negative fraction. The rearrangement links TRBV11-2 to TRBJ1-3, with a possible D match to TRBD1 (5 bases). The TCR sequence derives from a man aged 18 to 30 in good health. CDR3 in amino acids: CASSLDMGLGGNTIYF. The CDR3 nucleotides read TGTGCCAGCAGCTTAGATATGGGGCTGGGAGGAAACACCATATATTTT.